Detailed here is one T cell receptor beta chain. Germline CDR1 is SGHAT and CDR2 is FQNNGV. The CDR3 spans 15 residues. Trimming took 7 bases from V and 3 from J; bases not matched to a gene: 8. The record originates from a study of tumor-infiltrating lymphocytes in glioblastoma multiforme. Multiple V-beta primers and a C-beta primer amplified TCRB from RNA. TCRdb reprocessed the multiplex PCR reads via MiXCR and lists one record per CDR3 protein. The data hold 9,000 to 10,000 distinct CDR3 sequences, with about 72% observed a single time. This clonotype was sampled from a male donor with glioblastoma. This chain connects TRBV11-2 to TRBJ2-2, with 7 nucleotides matching TRBD1. The sequenced material came from brain tumor tissue. CDR3 region: CASNRRGLDTGELFF. In nucleotides, the CDR3 is TGTGCCAGCAACAGAAGGGGGCTGGACACCGGGGAGCTGTTTTTT. Based on the CDR3 plus reference TRBV11-2 and TRBJ2-2, the full variable domain is EAGVAQSPRYKIIEKRQSVAFWCNPISGHATLYWYQQILGQGPKLLIQFQNNGVVDDSQLPKDRFSAERLKGVDSTLKIQPAKLEDSAVYLCASNRRGLDTGELFFGEGSRLTVL.